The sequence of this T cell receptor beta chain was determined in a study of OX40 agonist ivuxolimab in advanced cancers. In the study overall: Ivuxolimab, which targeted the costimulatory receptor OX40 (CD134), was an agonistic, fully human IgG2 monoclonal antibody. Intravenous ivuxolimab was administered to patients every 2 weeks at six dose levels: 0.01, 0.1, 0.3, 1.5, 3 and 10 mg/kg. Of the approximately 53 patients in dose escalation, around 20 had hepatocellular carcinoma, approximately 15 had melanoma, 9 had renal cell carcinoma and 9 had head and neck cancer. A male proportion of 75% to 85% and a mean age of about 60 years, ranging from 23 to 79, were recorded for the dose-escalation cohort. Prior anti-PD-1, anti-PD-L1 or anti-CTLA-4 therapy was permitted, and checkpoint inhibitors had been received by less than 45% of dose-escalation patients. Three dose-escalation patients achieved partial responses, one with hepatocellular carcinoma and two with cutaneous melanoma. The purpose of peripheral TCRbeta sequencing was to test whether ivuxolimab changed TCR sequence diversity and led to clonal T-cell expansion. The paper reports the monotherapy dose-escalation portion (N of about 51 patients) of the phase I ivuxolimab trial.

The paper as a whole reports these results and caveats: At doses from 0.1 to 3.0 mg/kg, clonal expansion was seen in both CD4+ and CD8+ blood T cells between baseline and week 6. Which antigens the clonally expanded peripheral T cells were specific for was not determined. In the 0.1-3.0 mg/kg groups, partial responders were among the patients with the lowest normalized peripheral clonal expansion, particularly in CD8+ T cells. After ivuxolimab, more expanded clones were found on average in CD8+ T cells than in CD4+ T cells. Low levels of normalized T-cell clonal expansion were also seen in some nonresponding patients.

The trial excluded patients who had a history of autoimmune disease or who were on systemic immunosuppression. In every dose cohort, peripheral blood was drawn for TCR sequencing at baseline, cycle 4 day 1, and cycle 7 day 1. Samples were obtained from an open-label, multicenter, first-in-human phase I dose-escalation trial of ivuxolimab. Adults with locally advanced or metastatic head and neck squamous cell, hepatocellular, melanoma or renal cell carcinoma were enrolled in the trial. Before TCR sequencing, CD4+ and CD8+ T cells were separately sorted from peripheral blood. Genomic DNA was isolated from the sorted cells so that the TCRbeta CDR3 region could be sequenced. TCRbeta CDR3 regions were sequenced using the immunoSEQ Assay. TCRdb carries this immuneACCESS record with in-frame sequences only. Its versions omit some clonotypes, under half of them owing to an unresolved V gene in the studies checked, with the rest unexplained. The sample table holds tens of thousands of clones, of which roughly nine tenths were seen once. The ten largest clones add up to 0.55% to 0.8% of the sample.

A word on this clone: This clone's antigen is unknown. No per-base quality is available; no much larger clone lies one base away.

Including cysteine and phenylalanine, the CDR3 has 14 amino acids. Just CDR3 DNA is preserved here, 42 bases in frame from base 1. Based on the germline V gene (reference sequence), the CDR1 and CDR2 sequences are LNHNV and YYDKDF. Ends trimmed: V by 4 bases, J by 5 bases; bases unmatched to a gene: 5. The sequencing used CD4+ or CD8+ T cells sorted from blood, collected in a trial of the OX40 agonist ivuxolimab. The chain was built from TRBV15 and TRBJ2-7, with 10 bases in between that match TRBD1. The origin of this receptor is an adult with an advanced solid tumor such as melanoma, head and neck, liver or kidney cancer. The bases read TGTGCCACCAGCATCAGGACAGGGGGAGACGAGCAGTACTTC. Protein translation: CATSIRTGGDEQYF.